This record looks at one T cell receptor beta chain sequence and its context. Germline CDR1 and CDR2: SGHTA and FQGTGA. V shed 4 bases, J shed 2 bases, and the junction held 7 bases outside the gene matches. CDR3 length equals 15 residues. The data derive from a study of cytotoxic CD8 clonotypes in ibrutinib-treated CLL. Study-wide background: Response specimens were obtained following a median treatment duration of roughly 12 months, with a range of 6 to 36.

Only in-frame clones appear in the TCRdb table, and some are missing; sequencing was by immunoSEQ multiplex PCR. The sample lists 43,000 or so clones; approximately 65% were seen once. The sequence was collected from a human donor with chronic lymphocytic leukemia. This sequence joins TRBV7-3 and TRBJ2-5; 7 nucleotides line up with TRBD1. The material was PBMCs, obtained after 24 months of ibrutinib treatment. The CDR3 DNA sequence: TGTGCCAGCAGCTCTCCGGGGACAGTACAAGAGACCCAGTACTTC. It is translated as CASSSPGTVQETQYF.